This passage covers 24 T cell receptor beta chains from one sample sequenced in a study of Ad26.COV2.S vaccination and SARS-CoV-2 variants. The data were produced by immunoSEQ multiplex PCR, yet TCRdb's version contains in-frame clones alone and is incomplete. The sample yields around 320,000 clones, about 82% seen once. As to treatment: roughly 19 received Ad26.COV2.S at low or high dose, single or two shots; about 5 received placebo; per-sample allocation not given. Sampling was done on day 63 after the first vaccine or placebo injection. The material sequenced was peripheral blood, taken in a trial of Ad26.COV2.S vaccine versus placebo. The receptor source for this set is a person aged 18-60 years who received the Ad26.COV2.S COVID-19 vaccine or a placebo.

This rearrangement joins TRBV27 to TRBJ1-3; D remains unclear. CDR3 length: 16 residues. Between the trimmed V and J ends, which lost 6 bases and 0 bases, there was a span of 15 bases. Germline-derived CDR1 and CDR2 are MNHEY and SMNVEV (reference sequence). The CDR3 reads CASSLEGRYSGNTIYF. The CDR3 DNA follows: TGTGCCAGCAGCCTAGAGGGCAGATACTCTGGAAACACCATATATTTT.

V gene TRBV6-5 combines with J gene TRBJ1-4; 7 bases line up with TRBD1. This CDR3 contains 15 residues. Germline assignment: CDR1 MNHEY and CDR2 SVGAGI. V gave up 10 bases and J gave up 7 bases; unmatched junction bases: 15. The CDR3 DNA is TGTGCCACCAAGAATCAGGGGGTGCTCCCTGAAAAACTGTTTTTT. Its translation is CATKNQGVLPEKLFF.

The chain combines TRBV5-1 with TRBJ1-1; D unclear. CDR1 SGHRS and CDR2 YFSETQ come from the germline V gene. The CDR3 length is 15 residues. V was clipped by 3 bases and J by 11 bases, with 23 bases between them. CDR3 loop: CASSSYLISKVRAFF. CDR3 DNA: TGCGCCAGCAGCTCCTACCTAATATCAAAGGTAAGGGCTTTCTTT.

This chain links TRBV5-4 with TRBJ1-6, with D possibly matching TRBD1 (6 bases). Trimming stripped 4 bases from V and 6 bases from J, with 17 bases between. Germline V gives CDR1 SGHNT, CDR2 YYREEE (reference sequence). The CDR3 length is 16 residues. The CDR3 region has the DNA TGTGCCAGCAGCCCGGGGGCTATCGACCCTAATTCACCCCTCCACTTT. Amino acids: CASSPGAIDPNSPLHF.

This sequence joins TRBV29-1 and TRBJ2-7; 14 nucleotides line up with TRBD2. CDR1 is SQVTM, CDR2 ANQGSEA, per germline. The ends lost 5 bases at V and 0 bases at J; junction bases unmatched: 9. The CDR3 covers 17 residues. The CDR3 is CSVFGLAGGSSSYEQYF. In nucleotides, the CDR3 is TGCAGCGTTTTCGGACTAGCGGGGGGTTCTAGCTCCTACGAGCAGTACTTC.

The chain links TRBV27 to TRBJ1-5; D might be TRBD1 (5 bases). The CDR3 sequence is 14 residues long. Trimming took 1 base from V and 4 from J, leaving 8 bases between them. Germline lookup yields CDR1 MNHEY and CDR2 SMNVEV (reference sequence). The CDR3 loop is CASSLFRGNQPQHF. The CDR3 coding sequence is TGTGCCAGCAGTTTATTCCGGGGGAATCAGCCCCAGCATTTT.

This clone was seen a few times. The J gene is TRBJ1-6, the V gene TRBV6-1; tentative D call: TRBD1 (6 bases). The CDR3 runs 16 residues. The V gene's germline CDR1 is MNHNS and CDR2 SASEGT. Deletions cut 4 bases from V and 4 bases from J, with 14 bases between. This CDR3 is CASSGGTTGYNSPLHF. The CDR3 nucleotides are TGTGCCAGCAGTGGGGGCACAACAGGGTATAATTCACCCCTCCACTTT.

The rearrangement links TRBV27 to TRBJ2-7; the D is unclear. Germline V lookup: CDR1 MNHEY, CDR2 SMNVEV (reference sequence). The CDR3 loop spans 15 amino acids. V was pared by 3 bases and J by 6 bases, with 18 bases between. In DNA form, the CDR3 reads TGTGCCAGCAGTTTCCTCCATAGGTCGGGCGGCGAGCAGTACTTC. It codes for CASSFLHRSGGEQYF.

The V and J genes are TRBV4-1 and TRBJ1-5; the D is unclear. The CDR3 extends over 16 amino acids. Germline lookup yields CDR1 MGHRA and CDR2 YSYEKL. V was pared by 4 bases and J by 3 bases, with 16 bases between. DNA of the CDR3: TGCGCCAGCAGCCCCATGTTTAGGCTATCCAATCAGCCCCAGCATTTT. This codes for CASSPMFRLSNQPQHF.

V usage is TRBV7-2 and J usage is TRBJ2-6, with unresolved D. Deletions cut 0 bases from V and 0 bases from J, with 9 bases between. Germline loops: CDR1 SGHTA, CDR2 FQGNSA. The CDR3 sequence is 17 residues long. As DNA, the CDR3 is TGTGCCAGCAGCTTAGCGCTTGGGCTCTCTGGGGCCAACGTCCTGACTTTC. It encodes CASSLALGLSGANVLTF.

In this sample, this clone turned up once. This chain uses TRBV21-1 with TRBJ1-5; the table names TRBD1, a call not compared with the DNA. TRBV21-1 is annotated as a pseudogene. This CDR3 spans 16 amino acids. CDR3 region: CASHLPGQGGSQPQHF. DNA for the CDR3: TGTGCCAGCCATCTACCTGGACAGGGGGGGAGTCAGCCCCAGCATTTT.

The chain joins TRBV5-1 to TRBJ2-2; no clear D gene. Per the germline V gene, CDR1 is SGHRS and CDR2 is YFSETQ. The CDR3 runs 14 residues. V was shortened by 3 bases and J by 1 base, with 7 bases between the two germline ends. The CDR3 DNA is TGCGCCAGCAGCTATCAGGAGAACACCGGGGAGCTGTTTTTT. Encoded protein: CASSYQENTGELFF.

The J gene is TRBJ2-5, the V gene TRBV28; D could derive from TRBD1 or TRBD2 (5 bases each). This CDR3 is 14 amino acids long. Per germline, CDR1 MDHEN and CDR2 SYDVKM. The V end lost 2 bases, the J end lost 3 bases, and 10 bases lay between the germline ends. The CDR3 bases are TGTGCCAGCAGTTTAGTTGGGGGTGAAGAGACCCAGTACTTC. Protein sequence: CASSLVGGEETQYF.

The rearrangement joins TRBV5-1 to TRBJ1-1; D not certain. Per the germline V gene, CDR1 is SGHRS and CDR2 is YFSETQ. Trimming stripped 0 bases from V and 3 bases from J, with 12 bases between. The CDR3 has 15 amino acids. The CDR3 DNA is TGCGCCAGCAGCTTGGCACTCGGATGGGACACTGAAGCTTTCTTT. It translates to CASSLALGWDTEAFF.

The chain's CDR3 is CASSLGWGNTGELFF. CDR3 nucleotides: TGTGCCAGCAGCCTAGGTTGGGGGAACACCGGGGAGCTGTTTTTT. The rearrangement uses TRBV7-6 and TRBJ2-2; unclear D gene. The ends were cut back, 5 bases at V and 1 base at J, with 11 bases in the middle. The CDR3 covers 15 residues. The germline V gene encodes CDR1 SGHVS and CDR2 FNYEAQ.

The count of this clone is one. The DNA for the CDR3 is TGTGCCAGCAGCTTACCAGGTTCCCTAAACACCGGGGAGCTGTTTTTT. It codes for CASSLPGSLNTGELFF. The chain combines TRBV11-2 with TRBJ2-2; D ambiguous. This CDR3 has 16 residues. Trimming left V 2 bases short and J 2 bases short, with 12 bases between. Germline lookup yields CDR1 SGHAT and CDR2 FQNNGV. The full variable domain, in which reference TRBV11-2 and TRBJ2-2 provide the parts outside the CDR3, is EAGVAQSPRYKIIEKRQSVAFWCNPISGHATLYWYQQILGQGPKLLIQFQNNGVVDDSQLPKDRFSAERLKGVDSTLKIQPAKLEDSAVYLCASSLPGSLNTGELFFGEGSRLTVL.

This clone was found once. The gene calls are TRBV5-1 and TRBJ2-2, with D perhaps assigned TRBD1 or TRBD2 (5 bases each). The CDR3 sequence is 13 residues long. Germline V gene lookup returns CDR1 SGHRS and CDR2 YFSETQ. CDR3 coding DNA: TGCGCTACCTCGAGGGGGAACACCGGGGAGCTGTTTTTT. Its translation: CATSRGNTGELFF. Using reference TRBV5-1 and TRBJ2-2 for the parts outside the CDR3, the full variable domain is KAGVTQTPRYLIKTRGQQVTLSCSPISGHRSVSWYQQTPGQGLQFLFEYFSETQRNKGNFPGRFSGRQFSNSRSEMNVSTLELGDSALYLCATSRGNTGELFFGEGSRLTVL.

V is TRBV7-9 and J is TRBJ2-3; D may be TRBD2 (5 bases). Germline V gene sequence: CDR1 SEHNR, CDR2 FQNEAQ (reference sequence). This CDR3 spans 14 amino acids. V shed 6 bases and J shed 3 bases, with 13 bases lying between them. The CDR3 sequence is CASSSSGKTDTQYF. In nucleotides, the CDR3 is TGTGCCAGCAGTTCCTCCGGGAAGACAGATACGCAGTATTTT.

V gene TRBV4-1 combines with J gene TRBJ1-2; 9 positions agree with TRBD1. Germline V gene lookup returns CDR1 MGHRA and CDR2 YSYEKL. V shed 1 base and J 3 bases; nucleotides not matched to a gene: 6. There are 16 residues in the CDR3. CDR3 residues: CASSQAQGQGDYGYTF. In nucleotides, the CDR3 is TGCGCCAGCAGCCAAGCACAGGGACAGGGAGACTATGGCTACACCTTC.

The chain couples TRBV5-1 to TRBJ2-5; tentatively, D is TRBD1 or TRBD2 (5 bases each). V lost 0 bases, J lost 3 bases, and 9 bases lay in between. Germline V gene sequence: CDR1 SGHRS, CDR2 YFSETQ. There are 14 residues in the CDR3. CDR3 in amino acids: CASSLAGQEETQYF. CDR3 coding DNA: TGCGCCAGCAGCTTGGCGGGGCAGGAAGAGACCCAGTACTTC.

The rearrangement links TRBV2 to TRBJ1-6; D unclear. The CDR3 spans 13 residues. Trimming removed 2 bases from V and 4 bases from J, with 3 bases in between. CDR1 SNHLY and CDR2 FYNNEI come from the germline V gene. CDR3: CASSEFYNSPLHF. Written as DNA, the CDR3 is TGTGCCAGCAGTGAATTTTATAATTCACCCCTCCACTTT.

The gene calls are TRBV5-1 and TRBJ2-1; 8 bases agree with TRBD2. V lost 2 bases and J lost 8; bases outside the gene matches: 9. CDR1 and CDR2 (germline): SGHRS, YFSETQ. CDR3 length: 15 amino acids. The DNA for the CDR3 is TGCGCCAGCAGCTTAGGACTAGCTGGGGGCGATGAGCAGTTCTTC. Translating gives CASSLGLAGGDEQFF.

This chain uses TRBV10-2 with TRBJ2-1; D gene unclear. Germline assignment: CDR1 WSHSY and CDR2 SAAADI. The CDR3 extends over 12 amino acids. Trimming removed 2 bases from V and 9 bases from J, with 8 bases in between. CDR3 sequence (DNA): TGCGCCAGCAGTGAGCTTCTTCGTGAGCAGTTCTTC. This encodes CASSELLREQFF.

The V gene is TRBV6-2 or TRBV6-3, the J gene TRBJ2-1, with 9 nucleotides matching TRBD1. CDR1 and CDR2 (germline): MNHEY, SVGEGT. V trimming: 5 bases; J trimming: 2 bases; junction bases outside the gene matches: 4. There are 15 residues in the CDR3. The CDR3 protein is CASSTRQGAYNEQFF. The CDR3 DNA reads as TGTGCCAGCAGTACCCGACAGGGGGCCTACAATGAGCAGTTCTTC.